The clone carrying this T cell receptor beta chain showed up just once. Antigen unknown. The source of the sample is a study of CD8 T cells in Susac syndrome. Points from the study as a whole: In its TCR sequencing and HLA analysis, the study acknowledged that the number of individuals was relatively small.

CDR3 length equals 14 residues. The germline gives CDR1 SNHLY, CDR2 FYNNEI. V was pared by 5 bases and J by 4 bases, with 4 bases of the junction left unmatched. RNA totalling roughly 0.5 to 1 ug underwent reverse transcription with random hexamers. The authors amplified TCR beta CDR3 across 54 Vbeta and 13 Jbeta using immunoSEQ multiplex PCR. Each CDR3 protein is one row after TCRdb ran MiXCR on the immunoSEQ multiplex PCR reads. This table has over 100,000 distinct CDR3 sequences, approximately 96% appearing once. Healthy donors constituted the control group, matched for age and sex. Isolation of CD8+ and CD4+ T cells was performed negatively, whereas enrichment of TEMRA cells was done by FACS.

The sample consisted of CD4+ T cells from PBMCs. The rearrangement joins TRBV2 to TRBJ1-4; 7 bases align to TRBD1. This TCR derives from a human donor in good health. CDR3 region: CASSKGTVNEKLFF. CDR3 DNA: TGTGCCAGCAGTAAAGGGACAGTTAATGAAAAACTGTTTTTT.